The next 30 T cell receptor beta chains were all read from a single sample in a study of regulatory T cells in long-lasting Graves disease. To make TCR beta libraries, researchers used iRepertoire HTBI primers and Arm-PCR of CDR3 regions. TCRdb used MiXCR to reprocess the multiplex PCR reads, holding one entry per CDR3 protein. The table has around 300,000 distinct CDR3 sequences, 20% to 25% seen once. Time point given: persistent/refractory GD, antithyroid drugs over 5 years with positive TRAb. Extracted RNA from PBMCs served as the source of the TCR library. Material: peripheral blood mononuclear cells (PBMCs), obtained when the disease was refractory, from a patient treated with antithyroid drugs. Every receptor here comes from a female donor with Graves disease.

This clonotype was detected many times. A junction boundary mismatches the germline segment, possibly from a read error. The chain's CDR3 is CASREGGFSYEQYF. The CDR3 DNA is TGTGCCAGCAGAGAAGGGGGATTCTCCTACGAGCAGTACTTC. The V gene is TRBV6-1, the J gene TRBJ2-7; possible D gene TRBD1, 6 bases. The germline CDR1 and CDR2 sequences are MNHNS and SASEGT. The CDR3 totals 14 residues.

The gene calls are TRBV12-3 or TRBV12-4 and TRBJ1-1, with D uncertain. The CDR3 spans 15 residues. V was clipped by 5 bases and J by 1 base, with 14 bases between them. The CDR3 nucleotides are TGTGCCAGCAGTCCCCCGGGTATCGGGAACACTGAAGCTTTCTTT. This sequence encodes CASSPPGIGNTEAFF.

The table lists this clonotype with a few counts. V and J are TRBV2 and TRBJ1-5, with D tentatively TRBD1 (6 bases). The CDR3 has 13 amino acids. The ends were cut back, 6 bases at V and 7 bases at J, with 13 bases in the middle. Germline V lookup: CDR1 SNHLY, CDR2 FYNNEI. The CDR3 is CASSRGGIQPQHF. CDR3 nucleotides: TGTGCCAGCAGCAGGGGCGGAATCCAGCCCCAGCATTTT.

This clonotype was found many times. This chain joins TRBV7-2 and TRBJ1-2; no reliable D call. The CDR3 has 16 amino acids. CDR1 is SGHTA and CDR2 is FQGNSA in the germline V gene. Trimming took off 2 bases at V and 2 bases at J, with 15 bases between the two ends. For the CDR3, the DNA is TGTGCCAGCAGCTTACAAGCCGGGGTTGAAAACTATGGCTACACCTTC. This sequence encodes CASSLQAGVENYGYTF.

This clonotype was detected only once. A read error may explain this, as a much larger clone is one base away. This chain joins TRBV30 and TRBJ1-2; D remains unclear. The CDR3 sequence is 12 residues long. Germline CDR1 is GTSNPN and CDR2 is SVGIG (reference sequence). V was clipped by 5 bases and J by 6 bases, with 13 bases between them. CDR3 amino acids: CAWGRAGNGYTF. CDR3 DNA: TGTGCCTGGGGCCGGGCGGGCAATGGCTACACCTTC.

The genes are TRBV30 and TRBJ1-1, with D unclear. V was pared by 4 bases and J by 5 bases, with 11 bases between. Germline V gene sequence: CDR1 GTSNPN, CDR2 SVGIG (reference sequence). This CDR3 has 12 residues. As DNA, the CDR3 is TGTGCCTGGAATACCGGACGGACTGAAGCTTTCTTT. Its protein is CAWNTGRTEAFF.

This clonotype was detected ten times or more. The rearrangement joins TRBV11-2 to TRBJ2-5; the D call may be TRBD1 or TRBD2 (5 bases each). V was trimmed by 0 bases and J by 5 bases, leaving 19 bases between them. The V gene's germline CDR1 is SGHAT and CDR2 FQNNGV. This CDR3 has 17 amino acids. The CDR3: CASSLDRGRFEGETQYF. DNA of the CDR3: TGTGCCAGCAGCTTAGATCGGGGCAGGTTCGAGGGGGAGACCCAGTACTTC. Combining the CDR3 with reference TRBV11-2 and TRBJ2-5 gives the whole variable domain EAGVAQSPRYKIIEKRQSVAFWCNPISGHATLYWYQQILGQGPKLLIQFQNNGVVDDSQLPKDRFSAERLKGVDSTLKIQPAKLEDSAVYLCASSLDRGRFEGETQYFGPGTRLLVL.

This clonotype has more than one count but fewer than ten. The chain employs TRBV20-1 and TRBJ2-7; 7 bases line up with TRBD2. Germline V gene data show CDR1 as DFQATT and CDR2 as SNEGSKA (reference sequence). V shed 6 bases, J shed 7 bases, and the junction held 21 bases outside the gene matches. The CDR3 consists of 16 residues. CDR3 loop: CSAARLLVSGMYEQYF. Here the CDR3 DNA reads TGCAGTGCCGCCCGGCTCTTAGTAAGCGGGATGTATGAGCAGTACTTC.

The chain couples TRBV4-3 to TRBJ2-2; 7 nucleotides match TRBD2. There are 15 residues in the CDR3. The germline CDR1 and CDR2 sequences are LGHNA and YSLEER. Losses at the gene ends were 4 bases for V and 1 base for J; bases not matched to a gene: 3. CDR3 bases: TGCGCCAGCAGCCGGGGGGGGAGGAACACCGGGGAGCTGTTTTTT. It specifies CASSRGGRNTGELFF.

The J gene is TRBJ1-1, the V gene TRBV3-1; D is perhaps TRBD1 (5 bases). V lost 2 bases and J 4 bases, leaving 14 bases between the germline ends. Germline-derived CDR1 and CDR2 are LGHDT and YNNKEL (reference sequence). This CDR3 has 15 residues. CDR3 loop: CASSQPLGDLTEAFF. The CDR3 coding sequence is TGTGCCAGCAGCCAACCCCTGGGGGATCTCACTGAAGCTTTCTTT.

This clonotype was counted at least ten times. The chain employs TRBV28 and TRBJ2-7; 7 bases map to TRBD1. The germline CDR1 and CDR2 sequences are MDHEN and SYDVKM. The J segment lost 3 bases and the V segment lost 6 bases, leaving 5 bases of the junction unmatched. CDR3 size: 13 residues. The CDR3 loop is CASSLDRNYEQYF. The CDR3 DNA reads as TGTGCCAGCAGCTTGGACAGGAACTACGAGCAGTACTTC.

As regards this clonotype: With a much larger clone just one base away, this may be a read error. The chain recombines TRBV7-9 with TRBJ2-5; a possible D gene is TRBD2 (5 bases). Germline CDR1 SEHNR, CDR2 FQNEAQ (reference sequence). The CDR3 is made up of 14 amino acids. The CDR3 DNA follows: TGTGCCAGCAGCTTATCGGGGTACCAAGAGGCCCAGTACTTC. Its translation: CASSLSGYQEAQYF.

The sample holds many counts of this clonotype. The chain has TRBV28 and TRBJ1-2; D gene unclear. This CDR3 is built from 10 residues. Germline values: CDR1 MDHEN, CDR2 SYDVKM. The V end was cut by 6 bases, the J end by 6 bases, with 5 bases between. CDR3 DNA sequence: TGTGCCAGCAGAGGAAATGGCTACACCTTC. Amino acid sequence: CASRGNGYTF.

This clonotype came up a few times. The genes are TRBV10-2 and TRBJ1-5; D is possibly TRBD1 (6 bases). The CDR3 loop spans 15 amino acids. Germline V CDR1 and CDR2: WSHSY, SAAADI. V lost 3 bases to trimming and J lost 3 bases, with 12 bases between them. CDR3 loop: CASSETGMDNQPQHF. The CDR3 DNA reads TGCGCCAGCAGTGAAACAGGGATGGACAATCAGCCCCAGCATTTT.

J is TRBJ1-6 and V is TRBV19, with D perhaps TRBD1 (5 bases). Germline V gene sequence: CDR1 LNHDA, CDR2 SQIVND (reference sequence). The CDR3 length is 15 residues. Trimming removed 7 bases from V and 5 bases from J, with 15 bases in between. In DNA form, the CDR3 reads TGTGCCAGTACCCCTCGGCCACAGGATAATTCACCCCTCCACTTT. Translated: CASTPRPQDNSPLHF.

The J gene is TRBJ1-6, the V gene TRBV18; TRBD1 aligns across 9 bases. J gave up 7 bases and V 6 bases, and 7 bases lay outside the gene matches. This CDR3 has 15 residues. Germline V lookup: CDR1 KGHSH, CDR2 LQKENI. The CDR3 region is CASSSTGGDNSPLHF. CDR3 in DNA: TGTGCCAGCTCCTCTACAGGGGGCGACAATTCACCCCTCCACTTT.

The chain combines TRBV3-1 with TRBJ1-3, with a tentative D call TRBD1 (6 bases). The CDR3 has 15 residues. The germline V gene encodes CDR1 LGHDT and CDR2 YNNKEL (reference sequence). The V end lost 1 base, the J end lost 1 base, and 8 bases lay between the germline ends. The CDR3 here is CASSQVDSSGNTIYF. The CDR3 coding sequence is TGTGCCAGCAGCCAAGTGGACAGTTCTGGAAACACCATATATTTT.

This clonotype was detected a few times. Without the conserved terminal phenylalanine or tryptophan, this CDR3 likely stems from a read error. This chain joins TRBV6-5 and TRBJ1-2; D might be TRBD1 (6 bases). This CDR3 has 13 residues. Deletions cut 4 bases from V and 6 bases from J, with 12 bases between. Germline V lookup: CDR1 MNHEY, CDR2 SVGAGI. The CDR3: CASSFGGANGYTS. The CDR3 DNA sequence: TGTGCCAGCAGTTTCGGGGGCGCGAATGGCTACACCTCC.

CDR3 in DNA: TGTGCCAGCAGGCTCGTTGATCGTCGGGTGAGGACTGAAGCTTTCTTT. Amino acids: CASRLVDRRVRTEAFF. The chain is built from TRBV7-9 and TRBJ1-1; D gene unclear. Trimming left V 6 bases short and J 5 bases short, with 22 bases between. This CDR3 spans 16 amino acids. CDR1 is SEHNR and CDR2 is FQNEAQ in the germline V gene (reference sequence).

This clonotype occurred many times. The chain employs TRBV28 and TRBJ1-2; 7 nucleotides agree with TRBD1. The V gene's germline CDR1 is MDHEN and CDR2 SYDVKM. V shed 3 bases, J shed 1 base, and the junction held 2 bases outside the gene matches. The CDR3 is 14 amino acids. The CDR3 loop reads CASSLGTVNYGYTF. CDR3 coding DNA: TGTGCCAGCAGTTTGGGGACAGTTAACTATGGCTACACCTTC.

This clonotype was observed at least ten times. The gene calls are TRBV19 and TRBJ1-1; TRBD1 agrees at 9 bases. Trimming took 1 base from V and 1 from J; bases not matched to a gene: 13. In germline, CDR1 is LNHDA, CDR2 SQIVND (reference sequence). The length of the CDR3 is 19 residues. CDR3 DNA sequence: TGTGCCAGTAGTATAGGGCCGGGACAGGGACCCAATTCGAACACTGAAGCTTTCTTT. This codes for CASSIGPGQGPNSNTEAFF. Full variable domain (missing parts from reference TRBV19 and TRBJ1-1): DGGITQSPKYLFRKEGQNVTLSCEQNLNHDAMYWYRQDPGQGLRLIYYSQIVNDFQKGDIAEGYSVSREKKESFPLTVTSAQKNPTAFYLCASSIGPGQGPNSNTEAFFGQGTRLTVV.

The chain has TRBV28 and TRBJ2-2, with D unresolved. Germline V gene data show CDR1 as MDHEN and CDR2 as SYDVKM. The CDR3 is 13 amino acids. V dropped 7 bases and J dropped 5 bases, with 11 bases sitting between them. The CDR3 loop is CASTLWRTGELFF. Written as DNA, the CDR3 is TGTGCCAGCACCCTCTGGCGGACCGGGGAGCTGTTTTTT.

The gene calls are TRBV7-2 and TRBJ2-1; 7 nucleotides align to TRBD2. The trim removed 2 bases at V and 5 bases at J, leaving 18 bases unmatched. The CDR3 runs 19 residues. The germline V gene has CDR1 SGHTA and CDR2 FQGNSA. This chain's CDR3 is CASSLSPLLAGASHNEQFF. The CDR3 DNA follows: TGTGCCAGCAGCTTATCCCCGCTATTAGCGGGTGCGTCGCACAATGAGCAGTTCTTC.

This clonotype appeared a few times. V is TRBV7-9 and J is TRBJ2-6, with D uncertain. This CDR3 contains 14 residues. V was clipped by 7 bases and J by 3 bases, with 10 bases between them. Germline V gene sequence: CDR1 SEHNR, CDR2 FQNEAQ (reference sequence). The CDR3 sequence is CASMLGFGANVLTF. The CDR3, as DNA: TGTGCCAGCATGTTGGGCTTTGGGGCCAACGTCCTGACTTTC. Together with reference TRBV7-9 and TRBJ2-6, the CDR3 gives the full variable domain: DTGVSQNPRHKITKRGQNVTFRCDPISEHNRLYWYRQTLGQGPEFLTYFQNEAQLEKSRLLSDRFSAERPKGSFSTLEIQRTEQGDSAMYLCASMLGFGANVLTFGAGSRLTVL.

In regard to this clonotype: It may be a read error: a sequence one base away is much more abundant. The CDR3 does not end in the conserved phenylalanine or tryptophan, so this is likely a read error. The chain employs TRBV6-1 and TRBJ2-5, with D perhaps matching TRBD1 (6 bases). Per germline, CDR1 MNHNS and CDR2 SASEGT. Deletions cut 8 bases from V and 1 base from J, with 14 bases between. The CDR3 has 14 residues. CDR3 amino acids: CASAVGQSQETQYL. Here the CDR3 DNA reads TGTGCCAGCGCGGTTGGACAGTCCCAAGAGACCCAGTACCTC.

Of note for this clonotype: A read error may be the cause here, since a much bigger clone is one base away. J is TRBJ2-7 and V is TRBV28, with D possibly matching TRBD1 (5 bases). The CDR3 runs to 14 residues. V was cut by 4 bases and J by 2 bases, with 12 bases left in between. Germline V CDR1 and CDR2: MDHEN, SYDVKM. The CDR3 loop is CASSYFARAYEQYF. The CDR3 DNA reads as TGTGCCAGCAGTTATTTTGCCAGGGCCTACGAGCAGTACTTC. Filled out from reference TRBV28 and TRBJ2-7, the complete variable domain reads DVKVTQSSRYLVKRTGEKVFLECVQDMDHENMFWYRQDPGLGLRLIYFSYDVKMKEKGDIPEGYSVSREKKERFSLILESASTNQTSMYLCASSYFARAYEQYFGPGTRLTVT.

V usage is TRBV6-5 and J usage is TRBJ2-7, with TRBD2 identical over 9 bases. The CDR3 runs to 15 residues. V dropped 3 bases and J dropped 0; count of bases not matched to a gene: 3. The germline V gene encodes CDR1 MNHEY and CDR2 SVGAGI. The DNA for the CDR3 is TGTGCCAGCAGTTATCTAGCGGGGCCCTCCTACGAGCAGTACTTC. Amino acid sequence: CASSYLAGPSYEQYF.

Many counts were recorded for this clonotype. This rearrangement joins TRBV6-2 or TRBV6-3 to TRBJ1-1; D unresolved. This CDR3 spans 14 amino acids. Deletions cut 7 bases from V and 0 bases from J, with 12 bases between. CDR1 and CDR2 (germline): MNHEY, SVGEGT. The CDR3 reads CASTGTLMNTEAFF. The CDR3 DNA reads TGTGCCAGCACCGGAACCCTTATGAACACTGAAGCTTTCTTT.

This clonotype was counted ten times or more. The rearrangement links TRBV2 to TRBJ1-2, with D unclear. The CDR3 loop spans 15 amino acids. CDR1 and CDR2 from the germline V gene are SNHLY and FYNNEI. V was clipped by 2 bases and J by 6 bases, with 16 bases between them. The CDR3 sequence is CASSETGSPYDGYTF. The CDR3 DNA follows: TGTGCCAGCAGTGAAACGGGGTCCCCGTATGATGGCTACACCTTC.

The rearrangement links TRBV19 to TRBJ1-4, with D possibly being TRBD1 (5 bases). This CDR3 is built from 15 residues. Germline-derived CDR1 and CDR2 are LNHDA and SQIVND (reference sequence). Trimming removed 5 bases from V and 6 bases from J, with 16 bases in between. The CDR3 protein is CASSPPGRNHEKLFF. Written as DNA, the CDR3 is TGTGCCAGTAGTCCACCGGGACGAAACCATGAAAAACTGTTTTTT.